These 20 T cell receptor beta chains were sequenced from one sample in a study of T cells in Graves' hyperthyroidism and ophthalmopathy (dated by TCRdb to between 2018 and 2021). Preparation of the library involved multiplex PCR. Sequencing used an Illumina HiSeq 2000. The TCR beta CDR3 regions were amplified from the RNA transcripts. The TCR CDR3 was subjected to a first round of RT-PCR using the HTBI primer set and the Qiagen OneStep RT-PCR kit. In TCRdb, the public reads were trimmed at Q25 with fastp and aligned with MiXCR, with productive beta chains retained. Every distinct CDR3 protein forms one entry, paired with its most common genes and DNA. Within this sample are approximately 590,000 distinct CDR3 sequences, with 15% to 19% of them counted one time only. Together, the top ten hold under 7.5% of the sample. Source material: blood. Receptors originate from a young woman with Graves' hyperthyroidism.

This clonotype was found many times. The chain couples TRBV7-9 to TRBJ2-2; tentatively, D is TRBD2 (5 bases). V lost 6 bases and J lost 5, with 10 bases in between. CDR1 and CDR2 (germline): SEHNR, FQNEAQ (reference sequence). There are 13 residues in the CDR3. The CDR3 loop is CASSTTGTGELFF. DNA of the CDR3: TGTGCCAGCAGTACCACGGGGACCGGGGAGCTGTTTTTT.

This clonotype was picked up many times. The rearrangement joins TRBV3-1 to TRBJ2-1; possibly TRBD2 for D (5 bases). V lost 4 bases and J 9 bases, leaving 7 bases between the germline ends. Germline-derived CDR1 and CDR2 are LGHDT and YNNKEL (reference sequence). The CDR3 runs to 11 residues. The CDR3 protein is CASSPGVEQFF. As DNA, the CDR3 is TGTGCCAGCAGCCCCGGGGTTGAGCAGTTCTTC.

The sample holds many counts of this clonotype. The V call is TRBV7-9, the J call TRBJ2-3; weak D call: TRBD1 (5 bases). V shed 3 bases and J shed 2 bases, with 12 bases lying between them. Germline V gene lookup returns CDR1 SEHNR and CDR2 FQNEAQ (reference sequence). The CDR3 runs to 15 residues. The DNA for the CDR3 is TGTGCCAGCAGCTTGACGCAGGGTTACACAGATACGCAGTATTTT. This gives the protein CASSLTQGYTDTQYF.

The chain recombines TRBV18 with TRBJ2-1; 11 bases agree with TRBD1. The CDR3 sequence is 16 residues long. In germline, CDR1 is KGHSH, CDR2 LQKENI. V lost 6 bases to trimming and J lost 6 bases; unmatched junction nucleotides: 10. This chain's CDR3 is CASSPTGTGGGNEQFF. The CDR3 bases are TGTGCCAGCTCGCCAACCGGGACAGGGGGGGGCAATGAGCAGTTCTTC.

V is TRBV20-1 and J is TRBJ1-5, with a possible D match to TRBD1 (5 bases). V was shortened by 0 bases and J by 2 bases, with 14 bases between the two germline ends. The CDR3 spans 16 residues. The germline V gene has CDR1 DFQATT and CDR2 SNEGSKA (reference sequence). CDR3 region: CSARDGAGTGNQPQHF. The CDR3 nucleotides read TGCAGTGCTAGAGACGGGGCGGGAACGGGCAATCAGCCCCAGCATTTT.

The table lists this clonotype with many counts. V gene TRBV30 combines with J gene TRBJ1-2; D not resolved. V was cut by 1 base and J by 3 bases, with 9 bases left in between. The germline gives CDR1 GTSNPN, CDR2 SVGIG (reference sequence). CDR3 size: 13 residues. The CDR3 spells CAWSGRADYGYTF. Here the CDR3 DNA reads TGTGCCTGGAGTGGAAGGGCCGACTATGGCTACACCTTC.

This clonotype was recorded a few times. This chain uses TRBV4-2 with TRBJ2-2; D is possibly TRBD2 (5 bases). V was shortened by 4 bases and J by 0 bases, with 15 bases between the two germline ends. Germline V lookup: CDR1 LGHNA, CDR2 YNFKEQ. The CDR3 has 17 amino acids. The CDR3, as DNA: TGTGCCAGCAGCCCGAGGCGAGGACTGACGAACACCGGGGAGCTGTTTTTT. Protein product: CASSPRRGLTNTGELFF.

This clonotype was counted many times. The chain couples TRBV20-1 to TRBJ2-7; D may be TRBD2 (7 bases). CDR3 length equals 13 residues. V lost 5 bases, J lost 3 bases, and 14 bases lay in between. Germline-derived CDR1 and CDR2 are DFQATT and SNEGSKA (reference sequence). This CDR3 reads CSAGRGSFYEQYF. CDR3 nucleotides: TGCAGTGCTGGGAGGGGGTCTTTCTACGAGCAGTACTTC.

This clonotype was detected a few times. CDR3 coding DNA: TGTGCCAGCAGCCGTCTAGCGGCGCCGCCGGACGGGGAGCTGTTTTTT. Residues: CASSRLAAPPDGELFF. The V and J genes are TRBV7-9 and TRBJ2-2; TRBD2 aligns across 7 bases. The CDR3 totals 16 residues. CDR1 SEHNR and CDR2 FQNEAQ come from the germline V gene (reference sequence). Trimming removed 5 bases from V and 7 bases from J; junction bases left unmatched: 13.

This clonotype was seen at least ten times. The chain is built from TRBV2 and TRBJ2-5; 7 bases agree with TRBD2. J gave up 5 bases and V 1 base, and 1 base lay outside the gene matches. Germline V gives CDR1 SNHLY, CDR2 FYNNEI. The CDR3 is 13 residues long. CDR3 residues: CASSEEGGETQYF. The DNA of the CDR3 is TGTGCCAGCAGTGAAGAGGGAGGGGAGACCCAGTACTTC. The full variable domain, its missing parts supplied by reference TRBV2 and TRBJ2-5, is EPEVTQTPSHQVTQMGQEVILRCVPISNHLYFYWYRQILGQKVEFLVSFYNNEISEKSEIFDDQFSVERPDGSNFTLKIRSTKLEDSAMYFCASSEEGGETQYFGPGTRLLVL.

The genes are TRBV27 and TRBJ1-6; D uncertain. Germline assignment: CDR1 MNHEY and CDR2 SMNVEV (reference sequence). The V gene lost 5 bases and the J gene lost 9 bases, with 11 bases spanning the gap. CDR3 length: 13 residues. CDR3 region: CASSVGSGSPLHF. CDR3 in DNA: TGTGCCAGCAGTGTTGGGTCCGGTTCACCCCTCCACTTT.

The J gene is TRBJ1-1, the V gene TRBV6-2 or TRBV6-3; D uncertain. CDR1 and CDR2 (germline): MNHEY, SVGEGT. Trimming cost V 0 bases and J 1 base, with 9 bases left between them. The CDR3 is 15 amino acids. This chain's CDR3 is CASSYSSGRNTEAFF. CDR3 in DNA: TGTGCCAGCAGTTACTCGAGTGGTAGGAACACTGAAGCTTTCTTT.

As regards this clonotype: Sequence at one end of the junction differs from germline and may be a read error. The V gene is TRBV30, the J gene TRBJ2-1; 10 bases map to TRBD2. The CDR3 extends over 14 amino acids. From germline, CDR1 is GTSNPN and CDR2 SVGIG (reference sequence). The CDR3, as DNA: TGTGCCTGGAGGATATTAGCGGGAGGCTATGAGCAGCTCTTC. Translating gives CAWRILAGGYEQLF.

The V call is TRBV10-3, the J call TRBJ2-6; D ambiguous. The V gene lost 0 bases and the J gene lost 0 bases, with 12 bases spanning the gap. This CDR3 spans 18 amino acids. Germline lookup yields CDR1 ENHRY and CDR2 SYGVKD. In DNA, the CDR3 is TGTGCCATCAGTGAGTCCGGGTGGGGAAACTCTGGGGCCAACGTCCTGACTTTC. This sequence encodes CAISESGWGNSGANVLTF.

The chain joins TRBV7-3 to TRBJ2-1; D is unclear. The germline V and J ends were trimmed by 2 bases and 5 bases, with 13 bases remaining between them. The CDR3 has 15 residues. Germline V gene data show CDR1 as SGHTA and CDR2 as FQGTGA. The CDR3 bases are TGTGCCAGCAGCTTATGGGTCGGAGCTGACAATGAGCAGTTCTTC. Its translation is CASSLWVGADNEQFF.

There are a few counts of this clonotype. This sequence joins TRBV20-1 and TRBJ2-5, with D perhaps TRBD1 (8 bases). The CDR3 sequence is 17 residues long. Germline V gene data show CDR1 as DFQATT and CDR2 as SNEGSKA (reference sequence). The ends were cut back, 3 bases at V and 1 base at J, with 21 bases in the middle. CDR3 sequence: CSARKFTGGGGQETQYF. The CDR3 DNA is TGCAGTGCTAGGAAATTCACAGGGGGAGGGGGCCAAGAGACCCAGTACTTC.

This chain joins TRBV2 and TRBJ2-3; 8 positions agree with TRBD2. There are 16 residues in the CDR3. The germline gives CDR1 SNHLY, CDR2 FYNNEI. The V segment lost 1 base and the J segment 2 bases; nucleotides outside the gene matches: 5. CDR3 DNA sequence: TGTGCCAGCAGTGAAGGAGCGGGAGATTACACAGATACGCAGTATTTT. The encoded protein is CASSEGAGDYTDTQYF.

This clonotype was picked up many times. The chain couples TRBV7-9 to TRBJ2-5, with D possibly matching TRBD2 (5 bases). Trimming left V 6 bases short and J 3 bases short, with 14 bases between. The germline CDR1 and CDR2 sequences are SEHNR and FQNEAQ (reference sequence). The CDR3 is 14 residues long. Here the CDR3 reads CASRPNSGKETQYF. The CDR3 nucleotides read TGTGCCAGCAGACCAAATTCGGGGAAAGAGACCCAGTACTTC.

V gene TRBV7-3 combines with J gene TRBJ2-1; TRBD2 is a possible D gene (6 bases). This CDR3 region has 15 residues. Per germline, CDR1 SGHTA and CDR2 FQGTGA. Trimming stripped 2 bases from V and 7 bases from J, with 15 bases between. The CDR3 DNA reads as TGTGCCAGCAGCTTAGGTTTTGGAGGGGCGAATGAGCAGTTCTTC. Protein: CASSLGFGGANEQFF.

This clonotype was seen more than once but under ten times. V and J are TRBV7-9 and TRBJ1-1; perhaps TRBD1 as D (5 bases). CDR3 size: 13 residues. From germline, CDR1 is SEHNR and CDR2 FQNEAQ (reference sequence). Deletions cut 0 bases from V and 11 bases from J, with 13 bases between. The CDR3 sequence: CASSLAQEGVAFF. The CDR3, as DNA: TGTGCCAGCAGCTTAGCGCAGGAAGGGGTGGCTTTCTTT.